Listed below are T cell receptor beta chains from one sample, sequenced in a study of T cell responses to AZD1222 COVID-19 vaccine. TCRdb's table, derived via immunoSEQ multiplex PCR, lists solely in-frame clones and lacks some. The sample includes about 100,000 clones, around nine tenths of them seen just once. The input for sequencing was peripheral blood, taken on day 0 of AZD1222 vaccination. All receptors derive from an adult in good health. CDR3s leave out the opening cysteine and the closing phenylalanine or tryptophan.

v_call,j_call,cdr3_aa
TRBV29-1,TRBJ2-2,SVEGYRGRAGTGELF
TRBV29-1,TRBJ2-3,SVDPGGTDTQY
TRBV6-2/TRBV6-3,TRBJ2-7,ASSYSAGAYEQY
TRBV28,TRBJ2-5,ASSPTNSYRGRLDQETQY
TRBV19,TRBJ2-1,ASSIYGGIYNEQF
TRBV6-2/TRBV6-3,TRBJ2-7,ASSYVVNFEQY
TRBV27,TRBJ1-4,ASSLDRGEKLF
TRBV5-6,TRBJ1-2,ASRLDRGYGYT
TRBV5-4,TRBJ1-1,ASSLADVGPGTEAF
TRBV7-9,TRBJ1-2,ASSPGAEGLYGYT
TRBV7-9,TRBJ1-2,ASSLELQGVGYT
TRBV5-1,TRBJ1-5,ASSQGQDQPQH
TRBV5-1,TRBJ1-1,ASSLEGGSTEAF
TRBV4-2,TRBJ2-1,ASSQGQGSYNEQF
TRBV6-4,TRBJ1-2,ASSEGQGANYGYT
TRBV6-5,TRBJ1-2,ASSKRRQGYYGYT
TRBV2,TRBJ1-1,ASSLSEAF
TRBV10-3,TRBJ2-7,AIGGDVGFSYEQY
TRBV10-3,TRBJ1-2,APRGGLYGYT
TRBV24-1,TRBJ2-3,ATSARHSSDTQY
TRBV7-7,TRBJ2-3,ASSLTDQVGGHTDTQY
TRBV11-3,TRBJ1-5,ASSLDRGPSNQPQH
TRBV18,TRBJ1-2,ASSAPTNYGYT
TRBV27,TRBJ2-3,ASSGARGADTQY
TRBV7-8,TRBJ2-3,ASRNPPSGREY
TRBV6-5,TRBJ2-1,ATSSGRLSYNEQF
TRBV6-5,TRBJ2-2,ASAIPGKLTGELF
TRBV9,TRBJ2-5,ASSGSGQGSSQY
TRBV10-3,TRBJ2-2,ASSRGPGELF
TRBV6-5,TRBJ2-7,ASSKDRGGTYEQY
TRBV18,TRBJ2-5,ASSPPEWGGETQY
TRBV2,TRBJ2-7,ASSEEGLALEQY
TRBV5-5,TRBJ2-3,ASSFGISGLTDTQY
TRBV10-3,TRBJ1-1,AISESLVGGGTEAF
TRBV6-2/TRBV6-3,TRBJ2-7,ASSPSGSRYEQY
TRBV15,TRBJ2-1,ATSREDRDNEQF
TRBV6-1,TRBJ2-6,ASSGQGEYSGANVLT
TRBV13,TRBJ2-1,ASSQGPYRSSYNEQF
TRBV7-2,TRBJ2-3,ASNPTGSVADTQY
TRBV10-3,TRBJ1-2,AISGVGGNYGYT
TRBV5-1,TRBJ1-4,ASSTSRSTNEKLF
TRBV5-1,TRBJ2-2,ASSLGLASTGELF
TRBV7-9,TRBJ1-5,ASSLGQHQPQH
TRBV19,TRBJ1-2,ASSLDRGGIYGYT
TRBV3-1/TRBV3-2,TRBJ2-7,ASSQEWGPHSYEQY
TRBV2,TRBJ1-6,ASSLTQSDNSPLH
TRBV6-5,TRBJ1-2,ATMDRANYGYT
TRBV29-1,TRBJ2-1,SVGGTSGASGRVF
TRBV27,TRBJ1-5,ASHPLGGEGGNQPQH
TRBV6-2/TRBV6-3,TRBJ2-1,ASSRPLGNIANEQF
TRBV7-9,TRBJ2-1,ASLIGTSAYNEQF
TRBV3-1/TRBV3-2,TRBJ1-5,ASSQDRDQPQH
TRBV29-1,TRBJ1-1,SYGDQGPTEAF
TRBV7-9,TRBJ1-3,ASSFGVQATSGNTIY
TRBV6-5,TRBJ1-1,ASTPDRIMNTEAF
TRBV6-5,TRBJ1-3,ASRAISGNTIY
TRBV19,TRBJ2-6,ASSKTGAAGANVLT
TRBV6-4,TRBJ2-5,ASSEMEGGTQY
TRBV10-3,TRBJ1-4,AISDRKEGGTNEKLF